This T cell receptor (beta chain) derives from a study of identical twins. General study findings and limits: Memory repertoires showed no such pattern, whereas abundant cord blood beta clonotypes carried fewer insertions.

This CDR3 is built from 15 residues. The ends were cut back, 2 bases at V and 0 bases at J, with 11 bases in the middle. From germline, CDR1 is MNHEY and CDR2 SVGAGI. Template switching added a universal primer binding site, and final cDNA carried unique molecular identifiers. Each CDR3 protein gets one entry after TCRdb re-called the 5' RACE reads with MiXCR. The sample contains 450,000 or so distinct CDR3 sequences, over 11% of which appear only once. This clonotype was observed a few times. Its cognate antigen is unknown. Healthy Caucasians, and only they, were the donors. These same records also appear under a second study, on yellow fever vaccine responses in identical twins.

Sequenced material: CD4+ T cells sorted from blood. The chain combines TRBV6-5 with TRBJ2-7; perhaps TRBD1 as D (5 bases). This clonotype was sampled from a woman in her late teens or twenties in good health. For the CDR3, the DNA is TGTGCCAGCAGTTACCTTCACAGGAGCTCCTACGAGCAGTACTTC. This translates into CASSYLHRSSYEQYF.